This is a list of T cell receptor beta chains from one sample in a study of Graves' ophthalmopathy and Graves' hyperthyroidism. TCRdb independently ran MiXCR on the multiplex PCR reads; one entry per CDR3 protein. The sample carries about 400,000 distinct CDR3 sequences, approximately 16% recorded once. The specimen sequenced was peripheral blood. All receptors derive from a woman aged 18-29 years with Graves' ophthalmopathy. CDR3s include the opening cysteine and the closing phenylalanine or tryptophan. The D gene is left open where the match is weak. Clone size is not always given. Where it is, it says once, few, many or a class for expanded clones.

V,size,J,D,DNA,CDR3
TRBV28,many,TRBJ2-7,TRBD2,TGTGCCAGCAGTTTGCTGGCGGGAGGGACTCTCTCCAGCGAGCAGTACTTC,CASSLLAGGTLSSEQYF
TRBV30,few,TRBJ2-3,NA,TGTGCCTGGAGTGTACTGGGGGGCCGCACAGATACGCAGTATTTT,CAWSVLGGRTDTQYF
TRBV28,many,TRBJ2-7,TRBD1,TGTGCCAGCATCTCAGGGGGACAGGGCCCTGGGGAGCAGTACTTC,CASISGGQGPGEQYF
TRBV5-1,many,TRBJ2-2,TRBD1,TGCGCCAGCAGCTTGGTGTCCCCGGACAGGGGGGCGAACACCGGGGAGCTGTTTTTT,CASSLVSPDRGANTGELFF
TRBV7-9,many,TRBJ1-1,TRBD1,TGTGCCAGCAGACCAAATACAGGGGGCACTGAAGCTTTCTTT,CASRPNTGGTEAFF
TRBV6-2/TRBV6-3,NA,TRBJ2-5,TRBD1,TGTGCCAGCAGTTCCCCCCTCGGACAGGGAGGAGAGACCCAGTACTTC,CASSSPLGQGGETQYF
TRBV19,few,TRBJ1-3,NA,TGTGCCAGTAAGCGAACTAGCTCTGGAAACACCATATATTTT,CASKRTSSGNTIYF
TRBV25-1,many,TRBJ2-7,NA,TGTGCCAGCAGCAGGGGGGGGGCCCACGAGCAGTACTTC,CASSRGGAHEQYF
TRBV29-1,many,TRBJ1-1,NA,TGCAGCGTTGAACAGGATGGCTACATGAACACTGAAGCTTTCTTT,CSVEQDGYMNTEAFF
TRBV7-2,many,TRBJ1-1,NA,TGTGCCAGCAGCTTAGGCAAAGGGAACACTGAAGCTTTCTTT,CASSLGKGNTEAFF
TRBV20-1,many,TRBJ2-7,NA,TGCAGTGCTAGAGATCCAGGGGCGCGGGACGAGCAGTACTTC,CSARDPGARDEQYF
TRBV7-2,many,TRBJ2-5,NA,TGTGCCAGCAGCTTCTACCGGCAGAAAGAGACCCAGTACTTC,CASSFYRQKETQYF
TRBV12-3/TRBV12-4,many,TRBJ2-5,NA,TGTGCCAGCAATAACGTGGGGGAGACCCAGTACTTC,CASNNVGETQYF
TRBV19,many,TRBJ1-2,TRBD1,TGTGCCAGTAGTGGACAGGGCAGGCTCTATGGCTACACCTTC,CASSGQGRLYGYTF
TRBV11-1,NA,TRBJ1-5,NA,TGTGCCAGCAGCTCCCTTAGGAATCAGCCCCAGCATTTT,CASSSLRNQPQHF
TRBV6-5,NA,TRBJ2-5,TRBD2,TGTGCCAGCAGTTGGTCCCGCGGGGGTGAAGAGACCCAGTACTTC,CASSWSRGGEETQYF
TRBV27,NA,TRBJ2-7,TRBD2,TGTGCCAGCAGACGCCCGGGGCCGGGGGGGGAGCAGTACTTC,CASRRPGPGGEQYF
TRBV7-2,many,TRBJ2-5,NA,TGTGCCAGCAGCTTGACGGAGACCCAGTACTTC,CASSLTETQYF
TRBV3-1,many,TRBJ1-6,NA,TGTGCCAGCAGCCAAGATCGGGGACCCCGGGGCAATTCACCCCTCCACTTT,CASSQDRGPRGNSPLHF
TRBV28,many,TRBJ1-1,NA,TGTGCCAGCAGTAGAAATCCAGGGTACAACACTGAAGCTTTCTTT,CASSRNPGYNTEAFF
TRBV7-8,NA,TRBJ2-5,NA,TGTGCCAGCAGCTTAAATGGGGCCCCCGGGACCCAGTACTTC,CASSLNGAPGTQYF
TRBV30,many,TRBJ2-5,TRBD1,TGTGCCTGGAGGGGACAGGTGGCGTACCAAGAGACCCAGTACTTC,CAWRGQVAYQETQYF
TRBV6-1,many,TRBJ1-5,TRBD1,TGTGCCAGCAGAGCCGACAGGGGTCCTCATCAGCCCCAGCATTTT,CASRADRGPHQPQHF
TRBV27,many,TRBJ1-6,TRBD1,TGTGCCAGCAGAAAACAGGGGAGGGCGTCACCCCTCCACTTT,CASRKQGRASPLHF
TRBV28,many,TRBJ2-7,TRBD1,TGTGCCAGCAGTCCGGACAGGCCACAGTACTTC,CASSPDRPQYF
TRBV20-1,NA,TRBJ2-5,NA,TGCAGTGCAATCGGGGAGATAGAGACCCAGTACTTC,CSAIGEIETQYF
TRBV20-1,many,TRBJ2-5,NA,TGCAGTGCTATTGTCTATCGGGCAGGACTCCAAGAGACCCAGTACTTC,CSAIVYRAGLQETQYF
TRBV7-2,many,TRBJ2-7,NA,TGTGCCAGCAGCTTAGCGGGGGTTCTCTACGAGCAGTACTTC,CASSLAGVLYEQYF
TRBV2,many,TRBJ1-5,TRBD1,TGTGCCAGCAAGGGGACAGGGCTTCAGCCCCAGCATTTT,CASKGTGLQPQHF
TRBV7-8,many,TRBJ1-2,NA,TGTGCCAGCAGCTTAGAGCGAGCCCTCTATGGCTACACCTTC,CASSLERALYGYTF
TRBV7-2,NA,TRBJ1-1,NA,TGTGCCAGCAGTGTAATCCGGCAGGGGCTCGGTGAAGCTTTCTTT,CASSVIRQGLGEAFF
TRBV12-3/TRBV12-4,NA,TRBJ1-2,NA,TGTGCCAGTTCGGGGGCGCGAAAGGATGGCTACACCTTC,CASSGARKDGYTF
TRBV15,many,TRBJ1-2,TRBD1,TGTGCCACCAGCAGAGTAAGACAGGGGGATGGCTACACCTTC,CATSRVRQGDGYTF
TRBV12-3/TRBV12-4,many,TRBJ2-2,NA,TGTGCCAGCAGTTTTGCAGGTCCCACCGGGGAGCTGTTTTTT,CASSFAGPTGELFF
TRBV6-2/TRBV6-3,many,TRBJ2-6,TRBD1,TGTGCCAGCAGTTACCGCCAGGGACAGGGCTCTGGGGCCAACGTCCTGACTTTC,CASSYRQGQGSGANVLTF
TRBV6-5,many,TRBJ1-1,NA,TGTGCCAGCAGACGCCGCGAGACGGCGAACACTGAAGCTTTCTTT,CASRRRETANTEAFF
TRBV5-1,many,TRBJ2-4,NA,TGCGCCAGCAGCTTCGCTGGGAAAAACATTCAGTACTTC,CASSFAGKNIQYF
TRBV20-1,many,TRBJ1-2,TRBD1,TGCAGTGCTAGAGCCATGGGTCGACAGGGGGCATATGGCTACACCTTC,CSARAMGRQGAYGYTF
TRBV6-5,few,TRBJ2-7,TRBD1,TGTGCCAGCAGTTACTCGTTGGGACAGGGGGCTCTCGAGCAGTACTTC,CASSYSLGQGALEQYF
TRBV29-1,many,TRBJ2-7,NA,TGCAGCGTTGAAGATCCCAAAGGGTCGAACTACGAGCAGTACTTC,CSVEDPKGSNYEQYF
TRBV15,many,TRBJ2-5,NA,TGTGCCACCAGCGGCGGAGGAGTTCAAGAGACCCAGTACTTC,CATSGGGVQETQYF
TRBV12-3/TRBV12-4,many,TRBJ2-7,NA,TGTGCCAGCAGTGGAAGGACAGTTCTCTACGAGCAGTACTTC,CASSGRTVLYEQYF
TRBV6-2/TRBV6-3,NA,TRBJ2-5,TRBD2,TGTGCCAGCAGTACTAGCGAATCTCTCCAAGAGACCCAGTACTTC,CASSTSESLQETQYF
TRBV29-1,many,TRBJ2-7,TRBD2,TGCAGCGTTGGACTAGCGGGAGTCCCCTCCTACGAGCAGTACTTC,CSVGLAGVPSYEQYF
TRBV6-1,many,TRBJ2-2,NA,TGTGCCAGCAGAACCAACAGGGAGGAAGGGGAGCTGTTTTTT,CASRTNREEGELFF
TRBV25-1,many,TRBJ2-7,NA,TGTGCCAGCAAGTCATCGGGACAGCGGGGCGAGCAGTACTTC,CASKSSGQRGEQYF
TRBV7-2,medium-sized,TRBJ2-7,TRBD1,TGTGCCAGCAGCTTCGGACAGGTCGGCTACGAGCAGTACTTC,CASSFGQVGYEQYF
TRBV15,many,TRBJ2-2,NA,TGTGCCACCTCTGCTTGGGCCGGGGAGCTGTTTTTT,CATSAWAGELFF
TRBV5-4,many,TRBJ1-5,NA,TGTGCCAGCAGCTTGTTCCCGCAACAGCCCCAGCATTTT,CASSLFPQQPQHF
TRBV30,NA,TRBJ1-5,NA,TGTGCCTTGGGAACGACTGCTCTTCAGCCCCAGCATTTT,CALGTTALQPQHF